The T cell receptor beta chain described here comes from a study of CD8+CD57+ T cells in acquired aplastic anemia. Study outcomes and limitations: Overlapping CD8+ CDR3 repertoires of patients and controls contained roughly 27 shared sequences. Any difference that existed in CD8+ Simpson's diversity between patients and controls was not significant.

Profiling of TCR beta VDJ combinations and CDR3 sequences used genomic DNA as template. Each CDR3 protein is one row after TCRdb ran MiXCR on the reads. The sample has about 160,000 distinct CDR3 sequences; roughly 45% are singletons. This clonotype was recorded many times. Its antigen remains unidentified. In germline, CDR1 is SGHRS, CDR2 YFSETQ. V lost 4 bases, J lost 4 bases, and 3 bases stayed unmatched. This CDR3 has 16 amino acids. The J gene is TRBJ2-1, the V gene TRBV5-1; 15 positions agree with TRBD2. Material for sequencing was sorted CD4+, CD8+, or CD8+CD57+ T cells (not recorded which) from PBMCs. The origin of this receptor is a human donor in good health. CDR3 DNA sequence: TGCGCCAGCAGCCACGGGACTAGCGGGGGGTACAATGAGCAGTTCTTC. Protein: CASSHGTSGGYNEQFF.